This note documents a single TCR beta chain sequence. V was pared by 2 bases and J by 10 bases, with 5 bases of the junction left unmatched. The CDR3 extends over 14 amino acids. The germline CDR1 and CDR2 sequences are SGHDT and YYEEEE. These data come from a study of blood T cell repertoires in COVID-19. Source study methods: Estimation of nucleated cell counts relied on the amplification of reference gene primers. The data were produced by immunoSEQ multiplex PCR, yet TCRdb's version contains in-frame clones alone and is incomplete. V, J and clone size are those of that table, while D and trimming were read from the DNA. The sample consists of 350,000 to 400,000 clones, roughly 89% of them appearing once.

Sequencing was performed on PBMCs or T cells enriched from blood (not recorded which). The chain is built from TRBV5-6 and TRBJ1-6; 8 nucleotides match TRBD1. This TCR was recovered from a woman aged 30 to 39 who had recovered from COVID-19. The CDR3 loop is CASSFGTGQSPLHF. In nucleotides, the CDR3 is TGTGCCAGCAGCTTCGGGACAGGTCAGTCACCCCTCCACTTT.